Listed below are T cell receptor beta chains from one sample, sequenced in a study of CD8 T cells in Susac syndrome. TCRdb reprocessed the immunoSEQ multiplex PCR reads via MiXCR and lists one record per CDR3 protein. The sample has about 240,000 distinct CDR3 sequences, 90% to 97% seen once. The sequenced sample was CD4+ T cells from PBMCs. The receptor source for this set is a human donor with Susac syndrome. CDR3s include the opening cysteine and the closing phenylalanine or tryptophan. A D gene is named only where the DNA matches it firmly.

V gene	D gene	J gene	CDR3 DNA	CDR3 protein
TRBV24-1	NA	TRBJ1-2	TGTGCCACCAGTGACCCGATGTGGGAAGGCTACACCTTC	CATSDPMWEGYTF
TRBV28	NA	TRBJ2-6	TGTGCCAGCAGAGAGGGTGCTGGGGCCAACGTCCTGACTTTC	CASREGAGANVLTF
TRBV20-1	TRBD1	TRBJ1-1	TGCAGTGTCCAACAGGGGGCTGGAGTGAACACTGAAGCTTTCTTT	CSVQQGAGVNTEAFF
TRBV27	TRBD1	TRBJ1-2	TGTGCCAGCAGTTACCGACAGGGTGGCTATGGCTACACCTTC	CASSYRQGGYGYTF
TRBV5-1	NA	TRBJ2-2	TGCGCCAGCAGCTTAAGAGGGCAAACCGGGGAGCTGTTTTTT	CASSLRGQTGELFF
TRBV5-1	NA	TRBJ1-1	TGCGCCAGCAAGGGTGACCTGGTGAACACTGAAGCTTTCTTT	CASKGDLVNTEAFF
TRBV28	TRBD1	TRBJ2-6	TGTGCCAGCAGAGTACAGGGGGCATCTGGGGCCAACGTCCTGACTTTC	CASRVQGASGANVLTF
TRBV7-9	NA	TRBJ1-2	TGTGCCAGCAGCTCCAGGATGGAGATATATGGCTACACCTTC	CASSSRMEIYGYTF
TRBV30	TRBD1	TRBJ2-7	TGTGCCTGGGGACAGGGAGACGAGCAGTACTTC	CAWGQGDEQYF
TRBV2	TRBD1	TRBJ2-7	TGTGCCAGCAGATTGGGACAGGGGCTCGCCTACGAGCAGTACTTC	CASRLGQGLAYEQYF
TRBV11-2	NA	TRBJ1-2	TGTGCCAGCAGCCCCTCTCGGTCGGGGGGCCTTGTCTATGGCTACACCTTC	CASSPSRSGGLVYGYTF
TRBV12-3/TRBV12-4	NA	TRBJ1-1	TGTGCCAGCAGTTTGGGGGCGAGGGTGAACACTGAAGCTTTCTTT	CASSLGARVNTEAFF
TRBV9	TRBD2	TRBJ2-7	TGTGCCAGCAGCCAAGGGCTAGCGGGCATCTCCTACGAGCAGTACTTC	CASSQGLAGISYEQYF
TRBV11-2	NA	TRBJ1-4	TGTGCCAGCAGCTTGATAACCGGTGCCTTAGGAGAAAAACTGTTTTTT	CASSLITGALGEKLFF
TRBV4-1	NA	TRBJ2-1	TGCGCCAGCAGCCACCATCCCCGTGTGGGATTCAATGAGCAGTTCTTC	CASSHHPRVGFNEQFF
TRBV30	TRBD1	TRBJ1-5	TGTGCCTGGAAACAGGGGGCGCGGCAGCCCCAGCATTTT	CAWKQGARQPQHF
TRBV24-1	NA	TRBJ2-3	TGTGCCACCAGTGATTTTTTGCCAGATACGCAGTATTTT	CATSDFLPDTQYF
TRBV9	TRBD2	TRBJ2-3	TGTGCCAGCAGCCCACTAGCGGGAGGTTCAGATACGCAGTATTTT	CASSPLAGGSDTQYF
TRBV11-1	TRBD1	TRBJ2-1	TGTGCCAGCAGCTATAGACAGGGTGCCTTGGATGAGCAGTTCTTC	CASSYRQGALDEQFF
TRBV5-1	NA	TRBJ2-6	TGCGCCAGCAGCTTGGGTGACGTCCTGACTTTC	CASSLGDVLTF
TRBV7-2	NA	TRBJ1-1	TGTGCCAGCAGCCCGCAGGGAATTGAAGCTTTCTTT	CASSPQGIEAFF
TRBV20-1	NA	TRBJ1-2	TGCAGTGCTTCAGGGAAGGGGAATGGCTACACCTTC	CSASGKGNGYTF
TRBV20-1	TRBD2	TRBJ2-3	TGCAGTGCTCCACATGCGGGAGGTAAAGATACGCAGTATTTT	CSAPHAGGKDTQYF
TRBV7-9	NA	TRBJ2-7	TGTGCCAGCAGTGCCGGGATCTTCTCCTACGAGCAGTACTTC	CASSAGIFSYEQYF